Listed below are T cell receptor beta chains from one sample, sequenced in a study of vaccination effects on CD4 cells after COVID-19. For these receptors, no antigen is known. Assay used: immunoSEQ multiplex PCR; TCRdb lists only in-frame clones, some missing. The sample holds about 24,000 clones; roughly 76% are singletons and the top ten take about 5.7%. The specimen was CD4+ T cells from PBMCs cultured with SARS-CoV-2 spike peptides, collected after COVID-19 vaccination. These receptors were taken from a human donor who received a COVID-19 vaccine. Some clones in this sample may be carry-over from other donors' samples. Each CDR3 is given with its conserved first and last residue. The D gene is left open where the match is weak. Expanded clones get a size class; other rows say once, few or many, or leave the size out.

>TRBJ1-1|TRBD1|TRBV4-1|NA
TGCGCCAGCAGCCCATTCACAGGGGGGGGAACTGAAGCTTTCTTT
CASSPFTGGGTEAFF
>TRBJ1-1|NA|TRBV5-1|few
TGCGCCAGCAGCTTGGCACAGGAGAACACTGAAGCTTTCTTT
CASSLAQENTEAFF
>TRBJ1-1|NA|TRBV20-1|NA
TGCAGGGGGGGACGGGGAGGAGCTTTCTTT
CRGGRGGAFF
>TRBJ2-5|NA|TRBV10-3|NA
TGTGCCATCGCAACGACCCAAGAGACCCAGTACTTC
CAIATTQETQYF
>TRBJ2-2|NA|TRBV7-3|NA
TGTGCCAGCAGCACCAGATCCGATAGGGGCGGGGAGCTGTTTTTT
CASSTRSDRGGELFF
>TRBJ2-2|NA|TRBV4-1|NA
TGCGCCAGCAGCCAAGATGTACAGGGTAACACCGGGGAGCTGTTTTTT
CASSQDVQGNTGELFF
>TRBJ1-2|TRBD1|TRBV19|NA
TGTGCCAGTAGCCGACAGGGGATCGGGGACTATGGCTACACCTTC
CASSRQGIGDYGYTF
>TRBJ1-4|NA|TRBV24-1|NA
TGTGCCACCACCTTAAATACGGGAATGGCGTATGAAAAACTGTTTTTT
CATTLNTGMAYEKLFF
>TRBJ1-1|NA|TRBV19|once
TGTGCCAGTAGTCCATTCGGGGGGAGCACTGAAGCTTTCTTT
CASSPFGGSTEAFF
>TRBJ1-2|NA|TRBV6-1|NA
TGTGCCAGCAGTGAAGGCTATGGCTACACCTTC
CASSEGYGYTF
>TRBJ1-2|NA|TRBV5-6|NA
TGTGCCAGCAGCTTGGCATCCGGGAAAGTTCGCTATGGCTACACCTTC
CASSLASGKVRYGYTF
>TRBJ2-3|NA|TRBV9|NA
TGTGCCAGCAGTGGCTTAGGTTGGTACACAGATACGCAGTATTTT
CASSGLGWYTDTQYF
>TRBJ1-6|TRBD1|TRBV9|NA
TGTGCCAGCAGCGAAAGGGGGACAGCGAATTCACCCCTCCACTTT
CASSERGTANSPLHF
>TRBJ1-1|NA|TRBV6-5|few
TGTGCCAGCAGGGGATCGGGGCAGGGAAATACTGAAGCTTTCTTT
CASRGSGQGNTEAFF
>TRBJ2-5|TRBD2|TRBV27|NA
TGTGCCAGGAGACTAGCGGGGGGACGAGAGACCCAGTACTTC
CARRLAGGRETQYF
>TRBJ2-1|NA|TRBV30|NA
TGTGCCTGGAGTACCGGGGCAAATGAGCAGTTCTTC
CAWSTGANEQFF
>TRBJ1-2|NA|TRBV10-2|NA
TGCGCCAGCAGTGAGTCGTATGGGAACTATGGCTACACCTTC
CASSESYGNYGYTF
>TRBJ2-2|NA|TRBV2|few
TGTGCCAGCGCGGGACAGCGAAACACCGGGGAGCTGTTTTTT
CASAGQRNTGELFF
>TRBJ2-1|NA|TRBV9|NA
TGTGCCAGCAGCGTCGGCGGCAACTCCTACAATGAGCAGTTCTTC
CASSVGGNSYNEQFF
>TRBJ2-1|NA|TRBV7-6|NA
TGTGCCAGCAGCTTCGACAGTGCCCCCTACAATGAGCAGTTCTTC
CASSFDSAPYNEQFF
>TRBJ1-4|NA|TRBV4-1|medium-sized
TGCGCCAGCAGACAGGCCCGGAGAACTAATGAAAAACTGTTTTTT
CASRQARRTNEKLFF
>TRBJ1-5|NA|TRBV19|NA
TGTGCCAGTAGTAGGGGCGTAAGTTATAGCAATCAGCCCCAGCATTTT
CASSRGVSYSNQPQHF
>TRBJ1-2|TRBD1|TRBV5-1|NA
TGCGCCAGCAGCCTCGGTGGGACAGGGGGCGCCGGCTACACCTTC
CASSLGGTGGAGYTF
>TRBJ2-1|NA|TRBV5-1|NA
TGCGCCAGCAGCTTGGGTAACAATGAGCAGTTCTTC
CASSLGNNEQFF
>TRBJ1-2|NA|TRBV5-5|NA
TGTGCCAGCAGTGCCCGGACGACCTATGGCTACACCTTC
CASSARTTYGYTF
>TRBJ2-3|TRBD2|TRBV5-1|once
TGCGCCAGCAGCTTGACTAGCGGGGGGGCAGATACGCAGTATTTT
CASSLTSGGADTQYF
>TRBJ2-3|NA|TRBV19|NA
TGTGCCAGTAGTCCTTGGGCGGCCACAGATACGCAGTATTTT
CASSPWAATDTQYF
>TRBJ1-1|NA|TRBV6-2/TRBV6-3|NA
TGTGCCAGCAGTTACGACCCGGGGACTGAAGCTTTCTTT
CASSYDPGTEAFF
>TRBJ1-5|TRBD1|TRBV19|NA
TGTGCCAGTAGTACCTCTTGGGACAGGGGAAGTCAGCCCCAGCATTTT
CASSTSWDRGSQPQHF
>TRBJ2-3|TRBD1|TRBV24-1|once
TGTGCCACCAGTGACCCACAAACAGGGGCCGCAGATACGCAGTATTTT
CATSDPQTGAADTQYF
>TRBJ1-1|NA|TRBV6-4|NA
TGTGCCAGCGATACCGGGACCTTGGGAACTGAAGCTTTCTTT
CASDTGTLGTEAFF
>TRBJ1-6|TRBD1|TRBV11-2|once
TGTGCCAGCAGCTTAGTCCGGGACAGTCAATATAATTCACCCCTCCACTTT
CASSLVRDSQYNSPLHF
>TRBJ1-1|TRBD1|TRBV4-2|NA
TGTGCCAGCAACAGAGGGGGCAGCTTGGCAAGCGGAGAAGCTTTCTTT
CASNRGGSLASGEAFF
>TRBJ1-2|NA|TRBV19|NA
TGTGCCAGTAGTAATGGAGGTAGCTATGGCTACACCTTC
CASSNGGSYGYTF
>TRBJ1-6|NA|TRBV18|NA
TGTGCCAGCTCACCACAGCTGGATAATTCACCCCTCCACTTT
CASSPQLDNSPLHF
>TRBJ2-3|NA|TRBV5-6|few
TGTGCCAGCAGCTTGGGGGGTTGGACAGATACGCAGTATTTT
CASSLGGWTDTQYF
>TRBJ2-2|NA|TRBV4-1|once
TGCGCCAGCAGCAGGTTGGGGCTCACCGGGGAGCTGTTTTTT
CASSRLGLTGELFF
>TRBJ2-1|NA|TRBV18|NA
TGTGCCAGCTCACCAGGGGCCAACTACAATGAGCAGTTCTTC
CASSPGANYNEQFF
>TRBJ2-3|NA|TRBV9|once
TGTGCCAGCAGCCCCCGCCGGGCAGGTTTCACAGATACGCAGTATTTT
CASSPRRAGFTDTQYF
>TRBJ1-3|NA|TRBV7-2|NA
TGTGCCAGCAGCTTAGCCCAGGGAGGAAACACCATATATTTT
CASSLAQGGNTIYF
>TRBJ1-1|TRBD1|TRBV23-1|once
TGCGCCAGCAGTCAACTGGACAGGGGGGGTACTGAAGCTTTCTTT
CASSQLDRGGTEAFF
>TRBJ1-2|NA|TRBV2|NA
TGTGCCAGCAGTGAGGGGAGAGACTATGGCTACACCTTC
CASSEGRDYGYTF
>TRBJ1-1|NA|TRBV28|once
TGTGCCAGCAGTCCACGTGGACCCCCCCCTGAAGCTTTCTTT
CASSPRGPPPEAFF
>TRBJ1-1|NA|TRBV6-5|NA
TGTGCCAGCAGGGGGCCGTTGAACACTGAAGCTTTCTTT
CASRGPLNTEAFF
>TRBJ2-1|TRBD2|TRBV18|NA
TGTGCCAGCTCACAGCTAGCGGCTCCCTACAATGAGCAGTTCTTC
CASSQLAAPYNEQFF
>TRBJ1-2|NA|TRBV11-2|NA
TGTGCCAGCACCCTACCATTCAACTATGGCTACACCTTC
CASTLPFNYGYTF
>TRBJ1-1|NA|TRBV28|NA
TGTGCCAGCAGTCCCCGGGGGGGGCGGAACACTGAAGCTTTCTTT
CASSPRGGRNTEAFF
>TRBJ1-6|TRBD1|TRBV11-2|NA
TGTGCCAGCAGCCCGCCGAGGACAGGGGACAATTCACCCCTCCACTTT
CASSPPRTGDNSPLHF
>TRBJ1-4|TRBD1|TRBV28|NA
TGTGCCAGCAAGACCAGGGGGCTTAATGAAAAACTGTTTTTT
CASKTRGLNEKLFF
>TRBJ1-1|TRBD1|TRBV5-8|few
TGTGCCAGCCCAACGACAGGGTCGGACACTGAAGCTTTCTTT
CASPTTGSDTEAFF
>TRBJ1-3|NA|TRBV20-1|NA
TGCAGTGCCTCCTCTGGAAACACCATATATTTT
CSASSGNTIYF
>TRBJ1-3|TRBD1|TRBV5-1|NA
TGCGCCAGCAGCCAACAGGGGGCTGGAAACACCATATATTTT
CASSQQGAGNTIYF
>TRBJ1-4|NA|TRBV21-1|NA
TGTGCCAGCAGCCGTGGTCCGAAATTACTTCAAAAACTGTTTTTT
CASSRGPKLLQKLFF
>TRBJ1-5|NA|TRBV30|NA
TGTGCCTGGATGGCTAAAGGGGTGAATCAGCCCCAGCATTTT
CAWMAKGVNQPQHF
>TRBJ1-1|NA|TRBV11-2|NA
TGTGCCAGCAGCTTCTTTAGCGCTGAAGCTTTCTTT
CASSFFSAEAFF
>TRBJ1-2|TRBD1|TRBV18|NA
TGTGCCAGCTCCCCGGACAGGGGATATGGCTACACCTTC
CASSPDRGYGYTF